This T cell receptor beta chain is from a study of T cells in Graves' hyperthyroidism and ophthalmopathy. Study results and limitations: Within blood appeared most thyroid clonotypes that had expanded above 0.001.

Amplification of TCR beta CDR3 regions used RNA as the template. The HTBI primer set was used in a first-round RT-PCR of the TCR CDR3. Using its own MiXCR run on the multiplex PCR reads, TCRdb lists one record per CDR3 protein. The sample contains about 400,000 distinct CDR3 sequences, about 15% of which appear only once. Stable disease denoted Graves' hyperthyroidism without ophthalmopathy progression within 18 months. This clonotype occurred many times. The antigen remains undetermined. V lost 3 bases, J lost 2 bases, and 12 bases lay in between. From germline, CDR1 is GTSNPN and CDR2 SVGIG (reference sequence). There are 14 residues in the CDR3.

The rearrangement links TRBV30 to TRBJ2-3; D gene unclear. Sequenced: blood. This TCR derives from a woman aged 30 to 39 with Graves' hyperthyroidism. This chain's CDR3 is CAWSALTNTDTQYF. CDR3 in DNA: TGTGCCTGGAGCGCTCTAACGAACACAGATACGCAGTATTTT.